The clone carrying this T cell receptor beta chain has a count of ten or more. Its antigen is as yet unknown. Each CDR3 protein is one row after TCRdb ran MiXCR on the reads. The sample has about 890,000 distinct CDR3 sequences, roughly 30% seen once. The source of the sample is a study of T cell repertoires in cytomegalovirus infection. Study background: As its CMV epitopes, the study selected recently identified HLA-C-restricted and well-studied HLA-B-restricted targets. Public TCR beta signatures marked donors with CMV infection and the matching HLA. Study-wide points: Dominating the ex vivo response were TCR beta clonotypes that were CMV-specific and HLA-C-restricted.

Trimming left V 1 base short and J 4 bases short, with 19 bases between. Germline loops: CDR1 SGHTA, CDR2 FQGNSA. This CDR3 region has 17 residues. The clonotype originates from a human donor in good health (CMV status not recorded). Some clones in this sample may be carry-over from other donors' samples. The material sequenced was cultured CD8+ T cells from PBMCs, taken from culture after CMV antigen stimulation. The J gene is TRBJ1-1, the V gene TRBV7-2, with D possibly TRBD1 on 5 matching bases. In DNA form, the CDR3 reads TGTGCCAGCAGCTTAGTATACAGCCTTGGCGGGGGCACTGAAGCTTTCTTT. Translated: CASSLVYSLGGGTEAFF.